Each of the 4 T cell receptor beta chains below was sequenced from the same sample in a study of cytomegalovirus exposure and HLA in healthy donors. The method was immunoSEQ multiplex PCR; TCRdb's version includes in-frame clones alone and lacks a portion of them. The profile shows about 160,000 clones, around 85% of them singletons. Sequenced material: PBMCs. These receptors were obtained from a woman aged 25-40 years in good health and CMV-seronegative.

The chain carries TRBV5-1 and TRBJ2-7, with D perhaps given as TRBD1 or TRBD2 (6 bases each). Germline-derived CDR1 and CDR2 are SGHRS and YFSETQ. CDR3 length equals 15 residues. Trimming left V 0 bases short and J 3 bases short, with 13 bases between. The CDR3 sequence: CASSLGGGKDYEQYF. Here the CDR3 DNA reads TGCGCCAGCAGCTTGGGAGGGGGGAAAGACTACGAGCAGTACTTC.

The chain is built from TRBV7-2 and TRBJ1-3; D possibly corresponds to TRBD1 (6 bases). The CDR3 extends over 16 amino acids. Trimming pared 2 bases from V and 7 bases from J, leaving 18 bases between. The V gene's germline CDR1 is SGHTA and CDR2 FQGNSA. The DNA of the CDR3 is TGTGCCAGCAGCTTACATGCCCCACAGGGAATGAACACCATATATTTT. Translated: CASSLHAPQGMNTIYF.

The J gene is TRBJ1-4, the V gene TRBV19; the D gene is possibly TRBD1 (6 bases). Per the germline V gene, CDR1 is LNHDA and CDR2 is SQIVND (reference sequence). V was trimmed by 5 bases and J by 7 bases, leaving 8 bases between them. The CDR3 runs to 12 residues. The chain's CDR3 is CASSATGEKLFF. The CDR3 DNA follows: TGTGCCAGTAGTGCGACAGGTGAAAAACTGTTTTTT.

The chain carries TRBV27 and TRBJ2-7; D not resolved. The germline V gene encodes CDR1 MNHEY and CDR2 SMNVEV (reference sequence). The CDR3 loop spans 11 amino acids. Trimming shortened V by 8 bases and J by 3 bases, and 8 bases separated the two germline ends. The CDR3 loop is CASPPYYEQYF. In DNA, the CDR3 is TGTGCCAGCCCCCCCTACTACGAGCAGTACTTC.